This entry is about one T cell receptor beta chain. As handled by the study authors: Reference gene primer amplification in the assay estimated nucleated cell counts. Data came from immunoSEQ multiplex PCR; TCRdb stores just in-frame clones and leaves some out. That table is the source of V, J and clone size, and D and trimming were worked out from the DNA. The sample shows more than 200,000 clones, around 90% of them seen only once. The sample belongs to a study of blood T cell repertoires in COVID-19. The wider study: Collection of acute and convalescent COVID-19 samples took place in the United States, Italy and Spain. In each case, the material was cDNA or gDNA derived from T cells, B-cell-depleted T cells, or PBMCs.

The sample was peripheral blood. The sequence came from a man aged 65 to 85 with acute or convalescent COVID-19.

The CDR3 loop is CASRDRVNSPLHF. CDR3 nucleotides: TGTGCCAGTAGGGACAGGGTGAATTCACCCCTCCACTTT. The rearrangement links TRBV19 to TRBJ1-6; 8 nucleotides line up with TRBD1. V trimming: 6 bases; J trimming: 7 bases; junction bases outside the gene matches: 2. CDR1 and CDR2 (germline): LNHDA, SQIVND (reference sequence). There are 13 residues in the CDR3.